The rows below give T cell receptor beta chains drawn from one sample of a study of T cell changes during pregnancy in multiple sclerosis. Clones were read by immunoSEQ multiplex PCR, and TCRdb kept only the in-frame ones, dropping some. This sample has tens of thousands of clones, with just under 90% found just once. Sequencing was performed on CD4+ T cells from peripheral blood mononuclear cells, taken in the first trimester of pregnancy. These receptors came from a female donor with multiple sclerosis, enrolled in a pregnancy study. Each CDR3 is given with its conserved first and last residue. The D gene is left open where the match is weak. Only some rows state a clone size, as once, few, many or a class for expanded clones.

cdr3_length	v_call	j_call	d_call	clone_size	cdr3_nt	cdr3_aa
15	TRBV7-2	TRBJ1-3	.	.	TGTGCCAGCAGCTTCTCCGGGAACTCTGGAAACACCATATATTTT	CASSFSGNSGNTIYF
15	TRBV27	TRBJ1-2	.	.	TGTGCCAGCAGTTTTTCATCCGCCTCGGGCTATGGCTACACCTTC	CASSFSSASGYGYTF
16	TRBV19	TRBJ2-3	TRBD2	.	TGTGCCAGTAGTACCACCTCGGGACTAGGGGGAGATACGCAGTATTTT	CASSTTSGLGGDTQYF
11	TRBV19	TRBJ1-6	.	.	TGTGCCAGTAGTTCCCGCGGGGCCCTCCACTTT	CASSSRGALHF
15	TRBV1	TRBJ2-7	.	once	TGCACCAGCAGCCCGGGACAGGGGGAAATCGCCGAGCAGTACTTC	CTSSPGQGEIAEQYF
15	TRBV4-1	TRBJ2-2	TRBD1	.	TGCGCCAGCAGCCGAGATCCAGGGGGCGCCGGGGAGCTGTTTTTT	CASSRDPGGAGELFF
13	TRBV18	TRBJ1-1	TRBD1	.	TGTGCCAGCTCACCAGACAGGGACACTGAAGCTTTCTTT	CASSPDRDTEAFF
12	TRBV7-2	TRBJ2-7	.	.	TGTGCCAGCAGCTCACACAGGGTAGATCAGTACTTC	CASSSHRVDQYF
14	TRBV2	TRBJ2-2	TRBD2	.	TGTGCCAGCGGAAGCGGGGCGAACACCGGGGAGCTGTTTTTT	CASGSGANTGELFF
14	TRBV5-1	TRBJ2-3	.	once	TGCGCCAGCAGCTTGGTACAGGGCACAGATACGCAGTATTTT	CASSLVQGTDTQYF
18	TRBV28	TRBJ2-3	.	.	TGTGCCAGCAGTAAAGGGGTTTGGGTCTCTCGATCCACAGATACGCAGTATTTT	CASSKGVWVSRSTDTQYF
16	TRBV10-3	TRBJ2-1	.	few	TGTGCCATCAGTGATACAGGGCCTCGTAATTACAATGAGCAGTTCTTC	CAISDTGPRNYNEQFF
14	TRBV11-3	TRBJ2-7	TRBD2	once	TGTGCCAGCAGCTTAGGACTAGCGGGGCGCGAGCAGTACTTC	CASSLGLAGREQYF
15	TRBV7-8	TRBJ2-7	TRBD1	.	TGTGCCAGCAGTCCACGGGACAGGGCAACCTACGAGCAGTACTTC	CASSPRDRATYEQYF
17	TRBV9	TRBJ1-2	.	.	TGTGCCAGCAGCGTAGAGGTCAATCAGGGGCCCCAGGGGGGCTACACCTTC	CASSVEVNQGPQGGYTF
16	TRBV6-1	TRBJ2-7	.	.	TGTGCCAGCAGTGAATTAATAACGATGGACTACTACGAGCAGTACTTC	CASSELITMDYYEQYF
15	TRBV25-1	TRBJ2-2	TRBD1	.	TGTGCCAGCAGTAGGGGACAGGGGAATCACGGGGAGCTGTTTTTT	CASSRGQGNHGELFF
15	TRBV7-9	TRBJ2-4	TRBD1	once	TGTGCCAGCAGCCATACAGGGGCAACCCCACGCATTCAGTACTTC	CASSHTGATPRIQYF
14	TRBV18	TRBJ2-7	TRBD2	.	TGTGCCAGCTCAAATAGCGGGGGGGCCGACGAGCAGTACTTC	CASSNSGGADEQYF
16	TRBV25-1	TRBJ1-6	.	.	TGTGCCAGTGTCGGGACTCCCGGGATCGGTAGTTCACCCCTCCACTTT	CASVGTPGIGSSPLHF
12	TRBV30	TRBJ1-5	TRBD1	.	TGTGCCTGGGGACAGGGTAATCAGCCCCAGCATTTT	CAWGQGNQPQHF
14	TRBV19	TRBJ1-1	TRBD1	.	TGTGCCAGTATGAGAGACAGGGTCAACACTGAAGCTTTCTTT	CASMRDRVNTEAFF
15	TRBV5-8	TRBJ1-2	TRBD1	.	TGTGCCAGCAGCTTTCGACAGGGGAGTCTTCATGGCTACACCTTC	CASSFRQGSLHGYTF
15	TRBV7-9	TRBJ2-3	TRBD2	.	TGTGCCAGCAGCATGAGCGGGGCAAGCACAGATACGCAGTATTTT	CASSMSGASTDTQYF
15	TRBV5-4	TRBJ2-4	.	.	TGTGCCAGCAGCGGAGGGGTTACAGCCAAAAACATTCAGTACTTC	CASSGGVTAKNIQYF
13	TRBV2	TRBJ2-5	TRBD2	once	TGTGCCAGCAAGGGACTAGCGCCTGAGACCCAGTACTTC	CASKGLAPETQYF